These 14 T cell receptor beta chains originate from one sample sequenced in a study of Graves' ophthalmopathy and Graves' hyperthyroidism. RNA transcripts yielded amplified TCR beta CDR3 regions. Amplification began with first-round RT-PCR using HTBI primers, then second-round multiplex PCR was performed. TCRdb analysed the multiplex PCR reads with MiXCR anew, one entry per CDR3 protein. This sample has almost 400,000 distinct CDR3 sequences; around 20% occur once, and the top ten carry roughly 1.5%. Sequencing input: peripheral blood. These receptors were collected from a woman aged 18-30 years with Graves' ophthalmopathy.

This clonotype came up many times. The CDR3, as DNA: TGTGCCAGCAGTTTTAGGGGGGAGAATGAAGCTTTCTTT. Its protein is CASSFRGENEAFF. The chain employs TRBV6-2 or TRBV6-3 and TRBJ1-1; D is perhaps TRBD1 (6 bases). V gave up 4 bases and J gave up 7 bases, with 13 bases separating them. Germline assignment: CDR1 MNHEY and CDR2 SVGEGT. This CDR3 contains 13 residues.

This clonotype was counted ten times or more. This may come from a read error, since a much larger clone is one base off. V usage is TRBV6-1 and J usage is TRBJ2-5, with D tentatively TRBD2 (6 bases). Between the trimmed V and J ends, which lost 6 bases and 7 bases, there was a span of 18 bases. The CDR3 runs to 14 residues. Germline V CDR1 and CDR2: MNHNS, SASEGT. Written as DNA, the CDR3 is TGTGCCAGCAGCCTACAAGGAGGAGGGGTGACCCAGTACTTC. The encoded protein is CASSLQGGGVTQYF.

CDR3 residues: CASSVAPSGTETQYF. The CDR3 region has the DNA TGTGCCAGCAGCGTAGCCCCTTCAGGTACAGAGACCCAGTACTTC. This rearrangement joins TRBV9 to TRBJ2-5; the D is unclear. Trimming removed 0 bases from V and 4 bases from J, with 13 bases in between. The V gene's germline CDR1 is SGDLS and CDR2 YYNGEE. The CDR3 runs to 15 residues. The entire variable domain, with the rest obtained from reference TRBV9 and TRBJ2-5, is as follows: DSGVTQTPKHLITATGQRVTLRCSPRSGDLSVYWYQQSLDQGLQFLIQYYNGEERAKGNILERFSAQQFPDLHSELNLSSLELGDSALYFCASSVAPSGTETQYFGPGTRLLVL.

This clonotype has ten or more counts. The J gene is TRBJ1-1, the V gene TRBV10-2; 8 bases fit TRBD1. V trimming: 7 bases; J trimming: 3 bases; junction bases outside the gene matches: 10. This CDR3 is built from 15 residues. Germline-derived CDR1 and CDR2 are WSHSY and SAAADI. As DNA, the CDR3 is TGCGCCAGCATATCCCCCGGACAGGGAGACACTGAAGCTTTCTTT. It encodes CASISPGQGDTEAFF.

This CDR3 reads CASAPGGVSYEQYF. For the CDR3, the DNA is TGTGCCAGCGCCCCTGGGGGGGTCTCCTACGAGCAGTACTTC. V gene TRBV27 combines with J gene TRBJ2-7, with 7 nucleotides matching TRBD2. Trimming took 8 bases from V and 0 from J; bases not matched to a gene: 7. The CDR3 has 14 residues. Germline V lookup: CDR1 MNHEY, CDR2 SMNVEV (reference sequence).

This clonotype was counted ten times or more. The junction departs from germline at one end; a sequencing error may be responsible. The rearrangement joins TRBV18 to TRBJ1-1; no clear D. The CDR3 spans 14 residues. Germline lookup yields CDR1 KGHSH and CDR2 LQKENI. The CDR3 loop is CASSPAGMNTEAFF. The DNA of the CDR3 is TGCGCCAGCAGCCCAGCCGGGATGAACACTGAAGCTTTCTTT.

The sample holds one count of this clonotype. The V call is TRBV6-4, the J call TRBJ2-5; D not resolved. Looked up from germline, CDR1 is MRHNA and CDR2 is SNTAGT. The CDR3 extends over 14 amino acids. V was cut by 0 bases and J by 0 bases, with 5 bases left in between. This CDR3 is CASSDSDNQETQYF. The CDR3, as DNA: TGTGCCAGCAGTGACTCTGACAACCAAGAGACCCAGTACTTC.

This clonotype occurred a few times. The genes are TRBV20-1 and TRBJ2-2, with D possibly being TRBD2 (7 bases). This CDR3 has 16 residues. CDR1 is DFQATT, CDR2 SNEGSKA, per germline (reference sequence). Trimming pared 0 bases from V and 5 bases from J, leaving 16 bases between. The CDR3 coding sequence is TGCAGTGCTAGAGATCTCGGGGGGCGCCGGACCGGGGAGCTGTTTTTT. Translated: CSARDLGGRRTGELFF.

This clonotype was counted at least ten times. The V gene is TRBV12-3 or TRBV12-4, the J gene TRBJ1-1; D not certain. The CDR3 length is 13 residues. V lost 3 bases to trimming and J lost 5 bases, with 10 bases between them. CDR3 coding DNA: TGTGCCAGCAGTTTTGGCCGGGTGACTGAAGCTTTCTTT. Protein product: CASSFGRVTEAFF.

At least ten counts were recorded for this clonotype. The chain couples TRBV28 to TRBJ1-5, with 8 bases identical to TRBD1. Looked up from germline, CDR1 is MDHEN and CDR2 is SYDVKM. The CDR3 runs to 14 residues. V trimming: 7 bases; J trimming: 4 bases; junction bases outside the gene matches: 6. In DNA, the CDR3 is TGTGCCAGCATCATGGACAGGGAAAATCAGCCCCAGCATTTT. This codes for CASIMDRENQPQHF.

This clonotype came up many times. The V and J genes are TRBV12-3 or TRBV12-4 and TRBJ1-5; D not certain. V was cut by 0 bases and J by 6 bases, with 9 bases left in between. The length of the CDR3 is 14 residues. The CDR3 protein is CASSLALQGQPQHF. The DNA for the CDR3 is TGTGCCAGCAGTTTAGCGCTACAAGGTCAGCCCCAGCATTTT.

This clonotype was counted at least ten times. The rearrangement uses TRBV5-1 and TRBJ1-1, with a tentative D call TRBD1 (6 bases). The germline V gene encodes CDR1 SGHRS and CDR2 YFSETQ. Trimming stripped 4 bases from V and 10 bases from J, with 20 bases between. The CDR3 runs 14 residues. Written as DNA, the CDR3 is TGCGCCAGCAGCGTCCGGGACAACCCACTTGTAGCTTTCTTT. Translation gives CASSVRDNPLVAFF.

This clonotype was found many times. The CDR3 loop reads CASSRQGIDTEAFF. DNA of the CDR3: TGCGCCAGCAGCAGGCAGGGAATCGACACTGAAGCTTTCTTT. The gene calls are TRBV5-1 and TRBJ1-1; D is possibly TRBD1 (5 bases). V was shortened by 4 bases and J by 3 bases, with 13 bases between the two germline ends. The V gene's germline CDR1 is SGHRS and CDR2 YFSETQ. The CDR3 is 14 residues long.

This clonotype was observed many times. The junction and the germline gene differ at one end; a read error may be behind it. CDR3 coding DNA: TGCCCCCCACGGATAGCGGGAGTTTTGGAGACCCAGTACTTC. Protein: CPPRIAGVLETQYF. The V call is TRBV10-3, the J call TRBJ2-5; 9 bases map to TRBD2. The CDR3 contains 14 residues. Germline CDR1 ENHRY, CDR2 SYGVKD.